The source of this T cell receptor (beta chain) is a study of identifying expanded T cells in peripheral blood. The germline gives CDR1 MNHEY, CDR2 SMNVEV (reference sequence). Trimming cost V 5 bases and J 8 bases; bases outside gene matches: 12. The CDR3 is made up of 16 amino acids. Assay used: immunoSEQ multiplex PCR; TCRdb lists only in-frame clones, some missing. The sample includes 100,000 to 150,000 clones, 84% seen only once; the top ten take roughly 3.3%. This sequence was found in a person between 18 and 70 years old in good health. This chain connects TRBV27 to TRBJ1-6, with 7 nucleotides matching TRBD1. Sequenced input: blood. CDR3 in amino acids: CASSPRPTGMDSPLHF. The CDR3 DNA is TGTGCCAGCAGTCCCCGACCGACAGGGATGGATTCACCCCTCCACTTT.